The 32 T cell receptor beta chains below come from one sample, sequenced in a study of vaccination and CD4 T cells after COVID-19. Oncomine TCR Beta short-read sequencing was applied to DNA from cultured CD4+ T cells. TCRdb called the PCR reads again in MiXCR, with one record for every CDR3 protein. The profile shows about 12,000 distinct CDR3 sequences, roughly 44% of them singletons. The treatment was: approximately 9-day PBMC culture with coronavirus spike peptide pools or control peptides (ViraFEST assay). These receptors have no known antigen. Specimen: cultured CD4+ T cells from blood. The receptors originated from a human donor with COVID-19.

The chain uses TRBV7-9 and TRBJ1-4; maybe TRBD1 (5 bases). V dropped 11 bases and J dropped 8 bases, with 18 bases sitting between them. The CDR3 totals 13 residues. From germline, CDR1 is SEHNR and CDR2 FQNEAQ (reference sequence). The CDR3 protein is CAAGDGNREKLFF. CDR3 DNA: TGTGCCGCCGGGGACGGGAACAGGGAAAAACTGTTTTTT.

The rearrangement uses TRBV27 and TRBJ2-7; no clear D gene. V gave up 4 bases and J gave up 1 base, with 14 bases separating them. Germline CDR1 MNHEY, CDR2 SMNVEV (reference sequence). The CDR3 is 15 amino acids. The CDR3 sequence: CASSYNGHMSYEQYF. The CDR3, as DNA: TGTGCCAGCAGTTATAACGGGCATATGTCCTACGAGCAGTACTTC.

The rearrangement joins TRBV7-9 to TRBJ1-1; D is unclear. CDR3 length equals 14 residues. Germline V gene data show CDR1 as SEHNR and CDR2 as FQNEAQ (reference sequence). V was shortened by 1 base and J by 1 base, with 7 bases between the two germline ends. CDR3 residues: CASSLVLENTEAFF. The CDR3 bases are TGTGCCAGCAGCTTAGTATTGGAGAACACTGAAGCTTTCTTT. The full variable domain, in which reference TRBV7-9 and TRBJ1-1 provide the parts outside the CDR3, is DTGVSQNPRHKITKRGQNVTFRCDPISEHNRLYWYRQTLGQGPEFLTYFQNEAQLEKSRLLSDRFSAERPKGSFSTLEIQRTEQGDSAMYLCASSLVLENTEAFFGQGTRLTVV.

This sequence joins TRBV10-3 and TRBJ2-6; possibly TRBD2 for D (5 bases). Trimming cost V 3 bases and J 2 bases, with 8 bases left between them. This CDR3 is built from 15 residues. Looked up from germline, CDR1 is ENHRY and CDR2 is SYGVKD. The CDR3 spells CAISDSGTGANVLTF. The CDR3 DNA follows: TGTGCCATCAGTGATTCGGGGACTGGGGCCAACGTCCTGACTTTC.

The V and J genes are TRBV7-8 and TRBJ1-1; 8 positions match TRBD1. This CDR3 is 16 amino acids long. In germline, CDR1 is SGHVS, CDR2 FQNEAQ. V gave up 2 bases and J gave up 0 bases; unmatched junction bases: 5. The DNA of the CDR3 is TGTGCCAGCAGCTTACTTCGGACAGGGTTGAACACTGAAGCTTTCTTT. It is translated as CASSLLRTGLNTEAFF. Using reference TRBV7-8 and TRBJ1-1 for the parts outside the CDR3, the full variable domain is GAGVSQSPRYKVAKRGQDVALRCDPISGHVSLFWYQQALGQGPEFLTYFQNEAQLDKSGLPSDRFFAERPEGSVSTLKIQRTQQEDSAVYLCASSLLRTGLNTEAFFGQGTRLTVV.

The chain has TRBV18 and TRBJ2-2; D not resolved. This CDR3 spans 16 amino acids. V was cut by 1 base and J by 0 bases, with 9 bases left in between. Germline CDR1 reads KGHSH; CDR2 reads LQKENI. The CDR3 nucleotides read TGTGCCAGCTCACCACAGTCACACACGAACACCGGGGAGCTGTTTTTT. Its translation: CASSPQSHTNTGELFF.

There are a few counts of this clonotype. The gene calls are TRBV20-1 and TRBJ1-6, with 8 bases lining up with TRBD1. Per the germline V gene, CDR1 is DFQATT and CDR2 is SNEGSKA (reference sequence). J lost 9 bases, V lost 2 bases, and 6 bases had no gene match. The CDR3 is 14 residues long. The CDR3 DNA is TGCAGTGCTAGACCGGACAGGGACAGTTCACCCCTCCACTTT. This translates into CSARPDRDSSPLHF.

This chain links TRBV6-1 with TRBJ1-5; 8 bases are shared with TRBD1. The CDR3 loop spans 17 amino acids. V was pared by 6 bases and J by 5 bases, with 15 bases of the junction left unmatched. Germline-derived CDR1 and CDR2 are MNHNS and SASEGT. The chain's CDR3 is CASRRMGQVARDQPQHF. CDR3 nucleotides: TGTGCCAGCAGACGAATGGGACAGGTTGCCCGGGATCAGCCCCAGCATTTT.

The rearrangement uses TRBV12-3 or TRBV12-4 and TRBJ2-7, with 7 bases lining up with TRBD1. V was pared by 6 bases and J by 2 bases, with 10 bases of the junction left unmatched. This CDR3 is 15 amino acids long. The DNA for the CDR3 is TGTGCCAGCAGAGCGTACAGGGGTCCTCCCTACGAGCAGTACTTC. It yields the protein CASRAYRGPPYEQYF.

V gene TRBV6-5 combines with J gene TRBJ2-1, with TRBD1 matching 9 bases. The CDR3 runs to 15 residues. With 2 bases clipped from V and 7 bases from J, the junction kept 6 bases outside the gene matches. Germline-derived CDR1 and CDR2 are MNHEY and SVGAGI. This chain's CDR3 is CASSYEGQGRNEQFF. The CDR3 nucleotides are TGTGCCAGCAGTTACGAAGGACAGGGGAGGAATGAGCAGTTCTTC.

This sequence joins TRBV19 and TRBJ1-1; the D is unclear. This CDR3 has 16 amino acids. Trimming removed 2 bases from V and 0 bases from J, with 13 bases in between. The germline CDR1 and CDR2 sequences are LNHDA and SQIVND (reference sequence). CDR3 amino acids: CASSIKSSAVNTEAFF. The CDR3, as DNA: TGTGCCAGTAGTATAAAGAGTTCAGCCGTGAACACTGAAGCTTTCTTT.

The gene calls are TRBV15 and TRBJ2-3, with D uncertain. The CDR3 has 12 residues. Germline V CDR1 and CDR2: LNHNV, YYDKDF (reference sequence). The V gene lost 0 bases and the J gene lost 2 bases, with 0 bases spanning the gap. The CDR3 nucleotides read TGTGCCACCAGCAGAGACACAGATACGCAGTATTTT. This gives the protein CATSRDTDTQYF.

This chain joins TRBV5-1 and TRBJ1-2; D uncertain. V lost 0 bases and J 7 bases, leaving 22 bases between the germline ends. The CDR3 sequence is 17 residues long. Germline V gene lookup returns CDR1 SGHRS and CDR2 YFSETQ. In nucleotides, the CDR3 is TGCGCCAGCAGCTTGGCGCCCGACGTACCCTGGGTGGGTGGCTACACCTTC. This encodes CASSLAPDVPWVGGYTF.

Written as DNA, the CDR3 is TGTGCCAGCAGTTTATCAGATACGCAGTATTTT. Translation gives CASSLSDTQYF. The chain recombines TRBV6-5 with TRBJ2-3; D gene unclear. Germline V lookup: CDR1 MNHEY, CDR2 SVGAGI. V was cut by 4 bases and J by 4 bases, with 3 bases left in between. CDR3 length: 11 amino acids.

V and J are TRBV5-6 and TRBJ2-7; 10 bases agree with TRBD1. The CDR3 is 16 residues long. Looked up from germline, CDR1 is SGHDT and CDR2 is YYEEEE. V trimming: 3 bases; J trimming: 2 bases; junction bases outside the gene matches: 8. The CDR3 sequence is CASSSVGTGDPYEQYF. Here the CDR3 DNA reads TGTGCCAGCAGCTCTGTTGGGACAGGGGACCCCTACGAGCAGTACTTC.

The chain uses TRBV5-6 and TRBJ2-2; D is unresolved. V was pared by 1 base and J by 0 bases, with 4 bases between. The CDR3 covers 14 residues. Germline V lookup: CDR1 SGHDT, CDR2 YYEEEE. CDR3 DNA sequence: TGTGCCAGCAGCTTGTTTACGAACACCGGGGAGCTGTTTTTT. As protein: CASSLFTNTGELFF.

This chain joins TRBV27 and TRBJ1-4; TRBD1 is a possible D gene (5 bases). CDR3 size: 13 residues. V shed 6 bases and J shed 8 bases, with 13 bases lying between them. The germline CDR1 and CDR2 sequences are MNHEY and SMNVEV (reference sequence). The CDR3 is CASSHRDREKLFF. DNA for the CDR3: TGTGCCAGCAGCCACCGGGACCGGGAAAAACTGTTTTTT.

The sample holds a few counts of this clonotype. The chain combines TRBV28 with TRBJ1-5, with D unclear. Trimming left V 3 bases short and J 6 bases short, with 3 bases between. This CDR3 is 11 amino acids long. In germline, CDR1 is MDHEN, CDR2 SYDVKM. The CDR3 protein is CASSLGQPQHF. CDR3 nucleotide sequence: TGTGCCAGCAGTTTGGGTCAGCCCCAGCATTTT. The complete variable domain, with remaining parts taken from reference TRBV28 and TRBJ1-5, reads DVKVTQSSRYLVKRTGEKVFLECVQDMDHENMFWYRQDPGLGLRLIYFSYDVKMKEKGDIPEGYSVSREKKERFSLILESASTNQTSMYLCASSLGQPQHFGDGTRLSIL.

The rearrangement uses TRBV19 and TRBJ1-6; perhaps TRBD1 as D (5 bases). Germline CDR1 and CDR2: LNHDA and SQIVND (reference sequence). The CDR3 spans 16 residues. V lost 3 bases and J lost 10, with 19 bases in between. This CDR3 reads CASSIGAGIRWSPLHF. CDR3 nucleotides: TGTGCCAGTAGTATCGGGGCAGGGATAAGGTGGTCACCCCTCCACTTT.

This clonotype was observed a few times. This chain links TRBV11-3 with TRBJ2-2; 7 bases align to TRBD1. J was trimmed by 2 bases and V by 4 bases; bases with no gene match: 7. CDR3 length equals 16 residues. Germline CDR1 and CDR2: SGHNT and YENEEA. The CDR3 loop reads CASSSKGQPNTGELFF. CDR3 nucleotides: TGTGCCAGCAGCTCGAAGGGACAGCCTAACACCGGGGAGCTGTTTTTT.

This clonotype came up a few times. The chain is built from TRBV7-6 and TRBJ1-1; 7 nucleotides agree with TRBD1. Trimming at V came to 5 bases and at J to 4 bases, leaving 10 bases not matched to a gene. The CDR3 sequence is 15 residues long. Germline V lookup: CDR1 SGHVS, CDR2 FNYEAQ. The DNA of the CDR3 is TGTGCCAGCAGCGTACAGGGGTCCCTGGGCACTGAAGCTTTCTTT. Protein product: CASSVQGSLGTEAFF.

The table lists this clonotype with a few counts. This chain links TRBV6-5 with TRBJ2-5; D might be TRBD1 or TRBD2, each matching 5 bases. V dropped 2 bases and J dropped 5 bases, with 15 bases sitting between them. In germline, CDR1 is MNHEY, CDR2 SVGAGI. The CDR3 runs 15 residues. CDR3 amino acids: CASSYGGVTQETQYF. CDR3 sequence (DNA): TGTGCCAGCAGTTACGGGGGTGTCACTCAGGAGACCCAGTACTTC.

The gene calls are TRBV10-1 and TRBJ2-2; perhaps TRBD1 as D (5 bases). Trimming pared 2 bases from V and 0 bases from J, leaving 7 bases between. CDR1 WNHNN and CDR2 SYGVQD come from the germline V gene (reference sequence). The CDR3 consists of 15 residues. The CDR3: CASSEARANTGELFF. CDR3 DNA sequence: TGCGCCAGCAGTGAGGCCAGGGCGAACACCGGGGAGCTGTTTTTT.

There are a few counts of this clonotype. The chain employs TRBV6-1 and TRBJ1-2; D is ambiguous. Looked up from germline, CDR1 is MNHNS and CDR2 is SASEGT. Trimming cost V 7 bases and J 4 bases, with 10 bases left between them. The CDR3 is made up of 12 amino acids. CDR3 sequence reads: CASKGVGYGYTF. CDR3 bases: TGTGCCAGCAAAGGAGTCGGCTATGGCTACACCTTC.

Note on this clonotype: Only one base separates this from a far larger clonotype, so it likely reflects a read error. V usage is TRBV11-1 and J usage is TRBJ1-6; D might be TRBD1 (5 bases). There are 15 residues in the CDR3. From germline, CDR1 is SGHAT and CDR2 FQDESV (reference sequence). With 5 bases removed from V and 8 bases from J, the gap between germline ends came to 16 bases. CDR3 sequence reads: CASSLARGLYSPLHF. The CDR3 coding sequence is TGTGCCAGCAGCCTTGCCCGGGGCCTTTATTCACCCCTCCACTTT.

The chain joins TRBV7-9 to TRBJ2-3, with 7 bases identical to TRBD2. The V gene's germline CDR1 is SEHNR and CDR2 FQNEAQ (reference sequence). The trim removed 5 bases at V and 1 base at J, leaving 12 bases unmatched. This CDR3 has 17 residues. The CDR3 DNA sequence: TGTGCCAGCAGCAAAATCCCTCTAGCGGTTGGCACAGATACGCAGTATTTT. Residues: CASSKIPLAVGTDTQYF.

The rearrangement joins TRBV19 to TRBJ1-3; D not resolved. Trimming took 1 base from V and 0 from J, leaving 7 bases between them. The CDR3 is made up of 15 amino acids. From germline, CDR1 is LNHDA and CDR2 SQIVND (reference sequence). The CDR3 is CASSIGLLSGNTIYF. Written as DNA, the CDR3 is TGTGCCAGTAGTATAGGACTGCTCTCTGGAAACACCATATATTTT.

V and J are TRBV20-1 and TRBJ1-1; 7 bases map to TRBD1. Germline-derived CDR1 and CDR2 are DFQATT and SNEGSKA (reference sequence). CDR3 size: 13 residues. Trimming at V came to 2 bases and at J to 3 bases, leaving 3 bases not matched to a gene. CDR3 nucleotide sequence: TGCAGTGCTAGACGAGACAGGGACACTGAAGCTTTCTTT. Translating gives CSARRDRDTEAFF.

J is TRBJ1-1 and V is TRBV29-1; 10 positions match TRBD1. Germline V lookup: CDR1 SQVTM, CDR2 ANQGSEA. The CDR3 runs to 11 residues. With V trimmed by 7 bases and J by 5 bases, 1 base remained unmatched. CDR3 coding DNA: TGCAGCGGGACAGGGGGTACTGAAGCTTTCTTT. The encoded protein is CSGTGGTEAFF.

The chain is built from TRBV12-3 or TRBV12-4 and TRBJ1-1; 10 bases line up with TRBD1. The CDR3 loop spans 15 amino acids. V dropped 3 bases and J dropped 1; count of bases not matched to a gene: 2. The CDR3 protein is CASSLTGGPNTEAFF. Written as DNA, the CDR3 is TGTGCCAGCAGTTTGACAGGGGGCCCGAACACTGAAGCTTTCTTT.

This chain links TRBV6-2 or TRBV6-3 with TRBJ1-5, with D possibly being TRBD1 (5 bases). CDR1 and CDR2 from the germline V gene are MNHEY and SVGEGT. This CDR3 is 17 amino acids long. The V end was cut by 6 bases, the J end by 2 bases, with 20 bases between. CDR3 coding DNA: TGTGCCAGCAGGCGGGAACAGGTCCTTTTGGGCAATCAGCCCCAGCATTTT. This gives the protein CASRREQVLLGNQPQHF.

The genes are TRBV6-1 and TRBJ1-2; D ambiguous. Trimming cost V 7 bases and J 8 bases, with 11 bases left between them. The CDR3 loop spans 11 amino acids. Looked up from germline, CDR1 is MNHNS and CDR2 is SASEGT. CDR3 residues: CASTNGGGYTF. CDR3 nucleotides: TGTGCCAGCACGAACGGAGGCGGCTACACCTTC.